This entry lists 8 T cell receptor beta chains sequenced from one sample in a study of molecular identifiers for immune sequencing clone quantification. TCRdb re-analysed the PCR reads in MiXCR, keeping a single row per CDR3 protein. The sample consists of about half a million distinct CDR3 sequences, 20% to 25% of them appearing once. Sequencing was done on a sample of naive CD8+ T cells from blood, with Jurkat cell RNA spiked in. Specified subset: FACS-sorted CD8+CD4-CCR7+CD45RA+ naive T cells. The source of these receptors is a human donor in good health. Some libraries in this study had Jurkat cell RNA spiked in.

This clonotype was observed a handful of times. This sequence joins TRBV12-3 or TRBV12-4 and TRBJ1-6; D unresolved. Between the trimmed V and J ends, which lost 2 bases and 9 bases, there was a span of 14 bases. CDR3 length: 15 amino acids. CDR3 bases: TGTGCCAGCAGTTTATTTCTGGACCATGGTTCACCCCTCCACTTT. It yields the protein CASSLFLDHGSPLHF.

There are a few counts of this clonotype. The chain links TRBV6-5 to TRBJ1-6, with no clear D. Germline CDR1 MNHEY, CDR2 SVGAGI. V lost 2 bases to trimming and J lost 7 bases, with 9 bases between them. This CDR3 contains 14 residues. CDR3 loop: CASSYDGLNSPLHF. The DNA for the CDR3 is TGTGCCAGCAGTTACGATGGTTTGAATTCACCCCTCCACTTT.

This clonotype has ten or more counts. The rearrangement uses TRBV4-3 and TRBJ1-2; D gene uncertain. V was pared by 0 bases and J by 4 bases, with 12 bases between. Germline CDR1 is LGHNA and CDR2 is YSLEER. CDR3 length equals 15 residues. The CDR3: CASSQDWKDIYGYTF. In DNA form, the CDR3 reads TGCGCCAGCAGCCAAGATTGGAAGGATATCTATGGCTACACCTTC.

This clonotype was picked up a small number of times. The chain couples TRBV20-1 to TRBJ2-2, with a tentative D call TRBD2 (5 bases). This CDR3 contains 11 residues. The V and J ends lost 4 bases and 7 bases respectively, with 7 bases between them. Germline V gives CDR1 DFQATT, CDR2 SNEGSKA (reference sequence). This CDR3 reads CSATEGGELFF. CDR3 DNA sequence: TGCAGTGCTACCGAGGGCGGGGAGCTGTTTTTT.

This clonotype showed up many times. One end of the junction varies from germline; a read error may be responsible. The CDR3 reads CAISPGGLADPRF. The CDR3 region has the DNA TGTGCCATCTCTCCCGGAGGCCTAGCGGACCCAAGATTC. This sequence joins TRBV10-3 and TRBJ2-7; 7 bases align to TRBD2. Germline loops: CDR1 ENHRY, CDR2 SYGVKD. The CDR3 sequence is 13 residues long.

The sample holds a few counts of this clonotype. This rearrangement joins TRBV27 to TRBJ2-7, with D hard to call. Germline CDR1 reads MNHEY; CDR2 reads SMNVEV (reference sequence). The germline V and J ends were trimmed by 6 bases and 3 bases, with 6 bases remaining between them. The length of the CDR3 is 11 residues. DNA for the CDR3: TGTGCCAGCAGAAGCCTCTACGAGCAGTACTTC. Encoded protein: CASRSLYEQYF.

Remarks on this clonotype: A single base separates this from a much larger clone, so it may be a read error. This CDR3 fails to terminate in the conserved phenylalanine or tryptophan, so it likely reflects a read error. This sequence joins TRBV4-3 and TRBJ1-4; weak D call: TRBD1 (6 bases). The ends were cut back, 4 bases at V and 7 bases at J, with 22 bases in the middle. This CDR3 has 17 amino acids. CDR1 and CDR2 from the germline V gene are LGHNA and YSLEER. This CDR3 is CASSREVYREGSEKLFL. DNA for the CDR3: TGCGCCAGCAGCCGAGAAGTTTACAGGGAGGGTAGTGAAAAACTGTTTCTT.

The rearrangement links TRBV18 to TRBJ2-6; D remains unclear. Germline V gene data show CDR1 as KGHSH and CDR2 as LQKENI. This CDR3 is 13 amino acids long. V lost 3 bases and J lost 2, with 2 bases in between. As DNA, the CDR3 is TGTGCCAGCTCACCCGCTGGGGCCAACGTCCTGACTTTC. Residues: CASSPAGANVLTF.